A selection of T cell receptor beta chains follows, all from one sample in a study of regulatory T cells in long-lasting Graves disease. TCRdb reprocessed the multiplex PCR reads with MiXCR, giving one entry per CDR3 protein. The data hold around 400,000 distinct CDR3 sequences, with about a quarter observed a single time. The sequencing here drew on peripheral blood mononuclear cells (PBMCs), taken when the disease was refractory, from a patient treated with antithyroid drugs. These receptors were obtained from a female donor with Graves disease. CDR3s include the opening cysteine and the closing phenylalanine or tryptophan. D genes are given only for firm matches. Size tells how often a clone was seen (once, few, many) or the class of an expanded clone, and some rows leave it out.

d_call	cdr3_length	clone_size	v_call	j_call	cdr3_aa	cdr3_nt
.	16	few	TRBV6-2/TRBV6-3	TRBJ1-2	CASSYGDLGTKDGYTF	TGTGCCAGCAGTTATGGCGACCTTGGGACAAAAGATGGCTACACCTTC
.	15	.	TRBV11-3	TRBJ2-2	CASSLDRLNTGELFF	TGTGCCAGCAGCTTAGACAGACTTAACACCGGGGAGCTGTTTTTT
TRBD2	16	many	TRBV6-1	TRBJ2-7	CASSQTSGSPAYEQYF	TGTGCCAGCAGTCAGACTAGCGGGAGCCCAGCCTACGAGCAGTACTTC
TRBD1	15	.	TRBV18	TRBJ1-2	CASSRAGTGTLGYTF	TGTGCCAGCTCACGGGCCGGGACAGGGACTTTAGGCTACACCTTC
TRBD2	16	.	TRBV18	TRBJ2-1	CASSPRGVAGNREQFF	TGTGCCAGCTCACCACGGGGCGTAGCGGGCAACCGTGAGCAGTTCTTC
.	18	.	TRBV2	TRBJ2-5	CASSSLRLMGVAGETQYF	TGTGCCAGCAGTTCCCTGAGATTGATGGGGGTGGCTGGAGAGACCCAGTACTTC
.	15	.	TRBV20-1	TRBJ2-5	CSARDGRTQGETQYF	TGCAGTGCTAGAGATGGTAGGACCCAGGGAGAGACCCAGTACTTC
TRBD1	14	.	TRBV19	TRBJ1-5	CASLSGQGNQPQHF	TGTGCCAGCCTGTCGGGACAGGGCAATCAGCCCCAGCATTTT
TRBD1	15	many	TRBV7-2	TRBJ1-1	CASRAGQGVSTEAFF	TGTGCCAGCAGGGCCGGACAGGGGGTTAGCACTGAAGCTTTCTTT
.	14	few	TRBV19	TRBJ1-1	CASSLRGFNTEAFF	TGTGCCAGTAGCCTCAGGGGTTTCAACACTGAAGCTTTCTTT
.	13	many	TRBV28	TRBJ1-2	CASLPGANYGYTF	TGTGCCAGCTTACCGGGAGCTAACTATGGCTACACCTTC
TRBD1	14	many	TRBV12-3/TRBV12-4	TRBJ1-6	CASSLMDRGSPLHF	TGTGCCAGCAGTCTCATGGACAGGGGGTCACCCCTCCACTTT
.	17	many	TRBV7-9	TRBJ2-7	CASSPAPLSPFFYEQYF	TGTGCCAGCAGCCCCGCGCCACTTAGCCCTTTTTTCTACGAGCAGTACTTC
.	16	many	TRBV28	TRBJ2-7	CASSLYAAWQTYEQYF	TGTGCCAGCAGTTTATACGCCGCGTGGCAGACCTACGAGCAGTACTTC
TRBD1	18	.	TRBV19	TRBJ1-1	CASSTRTFKGASNTEAFF	TGTGCCAGTAGTACCCGAACCTTTAAGGGGGCCTCGAACACTGAAGCTTTCTTT
.	14	many	TRBV28	TRBJ1-4	CASSSGHPREKLFF	TGTGCCAGCAGTTCGGGACACCCTAGGGAAAAACTGTTTTTT
.	14	.	TRBV14	TRBJ2-5	CASSPTWGYGTQYF	TGTGCCAGCAGTCCCACTTGGGGATATGGGACCCAGTACTTC
.	15	few	TRBV6-5	TRBJ1-3	CASSYSSFSGNTIYF	TGTGCCAGCAGTTACTCCTCATTCTCTGGAAACACCATATATTTT
.	12	many	TRBV12-3/TRBV12-4	TRBJ1-2	CASSLREGGYTF	TGTGCCAGCAGTTTACGCGAGGGTGGCTACACCTTC
.	15	.	TRBV11-2	TRBJ2-1	CASSLIGLLRNEQFF	TGTGCCAGCAGCTTAATAGGGCTCCTCCGGAATGAGCAGTTCTTC
.	13	many	TRBV28	TRBJ2-7	CASGGQGVYEQYF	TGTGCCAGCGGGGGGCAGGGGGTCTACGAGCAGTACTTC
.	15	few	TRBV2	TRBJ2-3	CASSAGGLSTDTQYF	TGTGCCAGCAGTGCTGGGGGGCTTAGCACAGATACGCAGTATTTT
TRBD1	14	.	TRBV7-2	TRBJ1-1	CASSSLQGRSEAFF	TGTGCCAGCAGCTCGTTACAGGGGAGGTCTGAAGCTTTCTTT
TRBD1	17	.	TRBV4-3	TRBJ1-2	CASSQDGGQGALYGYTF	TGCGCCAGCAGCCAAGATGGGGGCCAGGGGGCGTTGTATGGCTACACCTTC
.	15	many	TRBV27	TRBJ1-2	CASSLSGWSNYGYTF	TGTGCCAGCAGTTTATCCGGGTGGAGTAACTATGGCTACACCTTC
.	13	few	TRBV19	TRBJ1-5	CASREQENQPQHF	TGTGCCAGTAGGGAACAGGAGAATCAGCCCCAGCATTTT
TRBD2	14	.	TRBV9	TRBJ2-7	CASSVGAGVYEQYF	TGTGCCAGCAGCGTAGGAGCGGGAGTGTACGAGCAGTACTTC
.	18	.	TRBV5-1	TRBJ2-4	CASSLATTPGRAKNIQYF	TGCGCCAGCAGCTTGGCTACGACCCCGGGTCGGGCCAAAAACATTCAGTACTTC
.	14	.	TRBV6-5	TRBJ2-7	CASSYSRQAGERYF	TGTGCCAGCAGTTACTCCCGGCAGGCAGGCGAGCGGTACTTC
TRBD1	12	.	TRBV29-1	TRBJ2-1	CSAPGQEKEQFF	TGCAGCGCCCCGGGACAGGAAAAAGAGCAGTTCTTC
.	13	.	TRBV12-3/TRBV12-4	TRBJ2-7	CASSLTESYEQYF	TGTGCCAGCAGTTTGACTGAATCCTACGAGCAGTACTTC
.	21	.	TRBV15	TRBJ1-6	CATSGSISPSTLGMGPGNLHF	.
.	15	.	TRBV7-9	TRBJ1-6	CASSLLGSYNSPLHF	TGTGCCAGCAGCCTATTAGGAAGCTATAATTCACCCCTCCACTTT
.	11	few	TRBV6-1	TRBJ2-7	CASTQTYEQYF	TGTGCCAGCACCCAGACGTACGAGCAGTACTTC
.	14	.	TRBV14	TRBJ1-1	CASSQVAARGEAFF	TGTGCCAGCAGCCAAGTTGCGGCCCGCGGAGAAGCTTTCTTT
.	13	few	TRBV2	TRBJ2-1	CASSLRPTREQFF	TGTGCCAGCAGCCTTCGGCCCACCAGGGAGCAGTTCTTC
.	13	few	TRBV10-3	TRBJ1-2	CAISPGPREGYTF	TGTGCCATCAGTCCGGGCCCTCGGGAAGGCTACACCTTC
.	13	.	TRBV3-1	TRBJ2-2	CASSQVRTGELFF	TGTGCCAGCAGCCAAGTGCGAACCGGGGAGCTGTTTTTT
.	14	.	TRBV24-1	TRBJ1-2	CATSDPLGTYGYTF	TGTGCCACCAGTGATCCCCTGGGTACCTATGGCTACACCTTC
TRBD1	14	.	TRBV27	TRBJ2-3	CASSLSGQADTQYF	TGTGCCAGCAGTTTATCCGGACAGGCAGATACGCAGTATTTT
.	15	.	TRBV5-8	TRBJ2-5	CASSSLQGFLKTQYF	TGTGCCAGCAGCTCCCTTCAGGGGTTCTTGAAGACCCAGTACTTC
TRBD2	16	few	TRBV7-3	TRBJ2-7	CASRPMSGRAKDEQYF	TGTGCCAGCCGCCCGATGTCCGGGAGGGCGAAAGACGAGCAGTACTTC
.	13	many	TRBV2	TRBJ1-2	CASSDSRLGGYTF	TGTGCCAGCAGTGACTCAAGGCTGGGTGGCTACACCTTC
.	15	.	TRBV3-1	TRBJ2-7	CASSETWGSSYEQYF	TGTGCCAGCAGCGAGACGTGGGGTAGCTCCTACGAGCAGTACTTC
TRBD1	17	.	TRBV7-6	TRBJ1-1	CASSFLTGDSSRAEAFF	TGTGCCAGCAGCTTCCTGACAGGGGATAGTAGTAGGGCTGAAGCTTTCTTT
.	14	few	TRBV9	TRBJ2-2	CASSVSANTGELFF	TGTGCCAGCAGCGTATCTGCGAACACCGGGGAGCTGTTTTTT
.	15	.	TRBV5-1	TRBJ2-7	CASSSGLRVVNEQYF	TGCGCCAGCAGCTCCGGGCTCCGAGTCGTGAACGAGCAGTACTTC
.	12	.	TRBV7-9	TRBJ1-5	CASSSPGRAQHF	TGTGCCAGCAGCTCCCCGGGGAGGGCCCAGCATTTT
.	12	many	TRBV28	TRBJ2-7	CASSLRDSEQYF	TGTGCCAGCAGTTTACGGGATAGTGAGCAGTACTTC
.	12	few	TRBV6-1	TRBJ2-2	CASSGNSGELFF	TGTGCCAGCAGTGGGAATTCCGGGGAGCTGTTTTTT
TRBD2	15	.	TRBV28	TRBJ2-7	CASRVPASGSYEQCF	TGTGCCAGCAGGGTCCCGGCTAGCGGGTCCTACGAGCAGTGCTTC
TRBD1	13	many	TRBV20-1	TRBJ2-7	CSALTGLSYEQYF	TGCAGTGCTCTGACAGGGCTCTCCTACGAGCAGTACTTC
.	11	few	TRBV29-1	TRBJ2-7	CSVRRGHEQYF	TGCAGCGTTCGGAGGGGACACGAGCAGTACTTC